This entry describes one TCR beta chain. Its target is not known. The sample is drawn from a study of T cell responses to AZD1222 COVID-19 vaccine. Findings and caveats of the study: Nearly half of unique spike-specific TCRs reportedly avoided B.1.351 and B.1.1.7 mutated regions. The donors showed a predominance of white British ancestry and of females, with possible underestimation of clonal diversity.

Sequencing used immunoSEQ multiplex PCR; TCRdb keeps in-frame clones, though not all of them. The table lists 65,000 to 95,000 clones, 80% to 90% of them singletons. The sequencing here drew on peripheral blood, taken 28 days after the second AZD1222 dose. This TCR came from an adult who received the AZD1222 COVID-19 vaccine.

CDR3 region: CASSLRASSGELFF. The CDR3 nucleotides read TGTGCCAGCAGCTTAAGGGCGAGTTCCGGGGAGCTGTTTTTT. The chain combines TRBV11-2 with TRBJ2-2; no reliable D call. Germline CDR1 is SGHAT and CDR2 is FQNNGV. V shed 2 bases and J shed 6 bases, with 10 bases lying between them. This CDR3 is built from 14 residues.